The 23 T cell receptor beta chains in this list originate from one sample, sequenced in a study of T cells after yellow fever vaccination. One entry per CDR3 protein, called by TCRdb with MiXCR from the 5' RACE reads. Here the sample spans fewer than 100,000 distinct CDR3 sequences, about 8.4% being singletons. Sequencing used CD8+ T cells not binding an NS4B(214-222) dextramer, sorted from PBMCs, obtained less than 16 days after the first yellow fever vaccination. These receptors came from a man aged 18 to 35 who received the YFV17D yellow fever vaccine.

This rearrangement joins TRBV20-1 to TRBJ2-7; 10 bases agree with TRBD1. Germline CDR1 and CDR2: DFQATT and SNEGSKA (reference sequence). The CDR3 runs 15 residues. The ends lost 0 bases at V and 2 bases at J; junction bases unmatched: 4. CDR3 residues: CSARDRGQGTYEQYF. Here the CDR3 DNA reads TGCAGTGCTAGAGATCGGGGACAGGGGACCTACGAGCAGTACTTC.

The chain carries TRBV7-3 and TRBJ2-3; a possible D gene is TRBD2 (5 bases). This CDR3 contains 13 residues. Per germline, CDR1 SGHTA and CDR2 FQGTGA. Trimming shortened V by 1 base and J by 4 bases, and 6 bases separated the two germline ends. This chain's CDR3 is CASSLIAPDTQYF. CDR3 DNA sequence: TGTGCCAGCAGCTTAATAGCGCCAGATACGCAGTATTTT. Full variable domain (missing parts from reference TRBV7-3 and TRBJ2-3): GAGVSQTPSNKVTEKGKYVELRCDPISGHTALYWYRQSLGQGPEFLIYFQGTGAADDSGLPNDRFFAVRPEGSVSTLKIQRTERGDSAVYLCASSLIAPDTQYFGPGTRLTVL.

In this sample, this clonotype turned up a few times. J is TRBJ1-2 and V is TRBV21-1; no check of the table's D call, TRBD1, against the DNA was made. TRBV21-1 is noted as a pseudogene. The CDR3 runs to 15 residues. CDR3 sequence reads: CASSTRDRGNYGYTF. The DNA for the CDR3 is TGTGCCAGCAGCACCAGGGACAGGGGCAATTATGGCTACACCTTC.

The table lists this clonotype with a few counts. The chain is built from TRBV5-6 and TRBJ2-1, with D perhaps matching TRBD1 (5 bases). CDR1 is SGHDT, CDR2 YYEEEE, per germline. This CDR3 has 15 amino acids. V lost 0 bases and J lost 9, with 16 bases in between. CDR3 nucleotide sequence: TGTGCCAGCAGCTTGGAGGTGACAGTGGGTAGTGAGCAGTTCTTC. Translated, it gives CASSLEVTVGSEQFF.

Only a few counts were recorded for this clonotype. This sequence joins TRBV27 and TRBJ1-1; D not resolved. CDR1 is MNHEY, CDR2 SMNVEV, per germline (reference sequence). The CDR3 covers 14 residues. V lost 3 bases and J lost 1, with 9 bases in between. The CDR3 DNA reads TGTGCCAGCAGTTTCCGGGGAACGAACACTGAAGCTTTCTTT. It codes for CASSFRGTNTEAFF.

In its sample, this clonotype was seen a few times. This chain links TRBV11-2 with TRBJ2-3; perhaps TRBD2 as D (5 bases). Trimming removed 4 bases at V and 4 bases at J, with 15 bases between. The CDR3 spans 15 residues. The germline V gene has CDR1 SGHAT and CDR2 FQNNGV. The CDR3 sequence is CASSSLALAADTQYF. CDR3 bases: TGTGCCAGCAGCTCCTTAGCGTTGGCGGCAGATACGCAGTATTTT.

V is TRBV19 and J is TRBJ1-1; D uncertain. The V and J ends lost 3 bases and 8 bases respectively, with 13 bases between them. The CDR3 totals 13 residues. The germline V gene has CDR1 LNHDA and CDR2 SQIVND (reference sequence). The CDR3 sequence is CASSILDSSEAFF. The DNA of the CDR3 is TGTGCCAGTAGTATTCTTGACTCGAGCGAAGCTTTCTTT. Full variable domain (rest looked up from reference TRBV19 and TRBJ1-1): DGGITQSPKYLFRKEGQNVTLSCEQNLNHDAMYWYRQDPGQGLRLIYYSQIVNDFQKGDIAEGYSVSREKKESFPLTVTSAQKNPTAFYLCASSILDSSEAFFGQGTRLTVV.

The chain's CDR3 is CASSLGGGATEAFF. For the CDR3, the DNA is TGTGCCAGCAGCTTAGGAGGGGGGGCAACTGAAGCTTTCTTT. This chain uses TRBV11-2 with TRBJ1-1; D might be TRBD1 (6 bases). V was cut by 1 base and J by 5 bases, with 11 bases left in between. This CDR3 region has 14 residues. Per germline, CDR1 SGHAT and CDR2 FQNNGV.

The chain recombines TRBV29-1 with TRBJ2-4, with 10 bases identical to TRBD2. Germline values: CDR1 SQVTM, CDR2 ANQGSEA. Trimming took 5 bases from V and 1 from J; bases not matched to a gene: 5. This CDR3 is 15 amino acids long. CDR3 protein: CSVRAGGRAKNIQYF. CDR3 DNA: TGCAGCGTTCGAGCGGGGGGGAGGGCCAAAAACATTCAGTACTTC.

The J gene is TRBJ1-1, the V gene TRBV20-1; D uncertain. The ends were cut back, 3 bases at V and 5 bases at J, with 10 bases in the middle. Per the germline V gene, CDR1 is DFQATT and CDR2 is SNEGSKA (reference sequence). This CDR3 contains 12 residues. The CDR3 DNA reads TGCAGTGCTAGTCGGCTGGGAACTGAAGCTTTCTTT. It encodes CSASRLGTEAFF.

V usage is TRBV19 and J usage is TRBJ1-1; tentative D call: TRBD1 (5 bases). V lost 6 bases, J lost 5 bases, and 16 bases lay in between. This CDR3 has 14 amino acids. Germline CDR1 reads LNHDA; CDR2 reads SQIVND (reference sequence). The CDR3 sequence: CASSLTPGNTEAFF. In DNA, the CDR3 is TGTGCCAGTAGCCTCACCCCAGGGAATACTGAAGCTTTCTTT.

V gene TRBV7-2 combines with J gene TRBJ1-1; D is ambiguous. The CDR3 contains 12 residues. The V end was cut by 2 bases, the J end by 11 bases, with 12 bases between. Germline V CDR1 and CDR2: SGHTA, FQGNSA. The DNA of the CDR3 is TGTGCCAGCAGCTTATTCGGTCAGATCGCTTTCTTT. Translated, it gives CASSLFGQIAFF.

The gene calls are TRBV7-9 and TRBJ1-1, with D hard to call. The CDR3 sequence is 12 residues long. Trimming shortened V by 4 bases and J by 0 bases, and 3 bases separated the two germline ends. Germline CDR1 and CDR2: SEHNR and FQNEAQ (reference sequence). CDR3 sequence: CASSYMNTEAFF. The CDR3 DNA sequence: TGTGCCAGCAGCTATATGAACACTGAAGCTTTCTTT. Together with reference TRBV7-9 and TRBJ1-1, the CDR3 gives the full variable domain: DTGVSQNPRHKITKRGQNVTFRCDPISEHNRLYWYRQTLGQGPEFLTYFQNEAQLEKSRLLSDRFSAERPKGSFSTLEIQRTEQGDSAMYLCASSYMNTEAFFGQGTRLTVV.

The chain is built from TRBV12-3 or TRBV12-4 and TRBJ1-1; possibly TRBD1 for D (5 bases). The CDR3 runs to 16 residues. Trimming removed 6 bases at V and 1 base at J, with 18 bases between. The CDR3 region is CASSTGTASWNTEAFF. The CDR3 nucleotides read TGTGCCAGCAGCACCGGGACCGCCTCTTGGAACACTGAAGCTTTCTTT.

This clonotype was seen repeatedly, ten times or more. The chain links TRBV11-3 to TRBJ2-1; 11 nucleotides agree with TRBD2. This CDR3 contains 16 residues. V trimming: 5 bases; J trimming: 9 bases; junction bases outside the gene matches: 12. Germline values: CDR1 SGHNT, CDR2 YENEEA. The CDR3 DNA follows: TGTGCCAGCAGCAAGGGGCTAGCGGGGGGCATCATTGAGCAGTTCTTC. This gives the protein CASSKGLAGGIIEQFF.

This clonotype occurred a few times. The chain combines TRBV29-1 with TRBJ2-3; 9 bases line up with TRBD1. The V and J ends lost 7 bases and 9 bases, in that order; junction bases with no gene match: 8. The CDR3 spans 12 residues. Germline-derived CDR1 and CDR2 are SQVTM and ANQGSEA. The CDR3 loop is CSDLRDRETQYF. The CDR3 bases are TGCAGCGATCTCCGGGACAGGGAAACGCAGTATTTT.

The CDR3 reads CSVLGATMNTEAFF. The CDR3 region has the DNA TGCAGTGTCCTGGGGGCTACCATGAACACTGAAGCTTTCTTT. This chain connects TRBV20-1 to TRBJ1-1; possibly TRBD1 for D (6 bases). CDR3 length: 14 residues. V was pared by 7 bases and J by 0 bases, with 15 bases between. The germline V gene has CDR1 DFQATT and CDR2 SNEGSKA (reference sequence).

This clonotype showed up just a few times. This chain joins TRBV27 and TRBJ1-2; D is unclear. V lost 1 base to trimming and J lost 10 bases, with 13 bases between them. Germline V lookup: CDR1 MNHEY, CDR2 SMNVEV (reference sequence). The length of the CDR3 is 13 residues. CDR3 in amino acids: CASSLFPSGVYTF. The CDR3 DNA follows: TGTGCCAGCAGTTTATTCCCCTCCGGGGTCTACACCTTC.

This clonotype has only a few counts. J is TRBJ2-1 and V is TRBV25-1, with TRBD2 matching over 11 bases. V lost 7 bases to trimming and J lost 5 bases; unmatched junction nucleotides: 4. The CDR3 consists of 14 residues. CDR1 and CDR2 (germline): MGHDK, SYGVNS. CDR3 sequence: CASTHSGGDNEQFF. As DNA, the CDR3 is TGTGCCAGCACCCATAGCGGGGGGGACAATGAGCAGTTCTTC.

This clonotype was detected many times. The genes are TRBV29-1 and TRBJ2-1; 7 bases align to TRBD2. Germline V gene sequence: CDR1 SQVTM, CDR2 ANQGSEA. The length of the CDR3 is 13 residues. J gave up 1 base and V 5 bases, and 2 bases lay outside the gene matches. The CDR3 sequence: CSVLGGSYNEQFF. In DNA, the CDR3 is TGCAGCGTTCTCGGGGGGTCCTACAATGAGCAGTTCTTC.

This clonotype was counted a few times. The V gene is TRBV6-5, the J gene TRBJ1-4, with D possibly being TRBD1 (5 bases). V was cut by 2 bases and J by 7 bases, with 14 bases left in between. Germline V gene lookup returns CDR1 MNHEY and CDR2 SVGAGI. There are 15 residues in the CDR3. The CDR3 region is CASSYGGSLGEKLFF. As DNA, the CDR3 is TGTGCCAGCAGTTACGGGGGGTCATTGGGTGAAAAACTGTTTTTT.

This clonotype has only a few counts. The J gene is TRBJ2-7, the V gene TRBV12-3 or TRBV12-4; the D gene is possibly TRBD2 (6 bases). Trimming stripped 6 bases from V and 6 bases from J, with 21 bases between. The CDR3 is made up of 15 amino acids. The CDR3 coding sequence is TGTGCCAGCAGAAGCGCCGGGACTCCTGGTCTCGAGCAGTACTTC. Translation gives CASRSAGTPGLEQYF.

The chain uses TRBV6-2 or TRBV6-3 and TRBJ2-2; D unclear. V was shortened by 2 bases and J by 2 bases, with 6 bases between the two germline ends. Germline V CDR1 and CDR2: MNHEY, SVGEGT. The CDR3 extends over 14 amino acids. The CDR3 loop is CASSYDTNTGELFF. CDR3 DNA sequence: TGTGCCAGCAGTTACGACACAAACACCGGGGAGCTGTTTTTT.